This passage covers 7 T cell receptor beta chains from one sample sequenced in a study of T cell repertoires in cytomegalovirus infection. TCRdb re-called the reads through MiXCR, storing one row per CDR3 protein. In the table there are 400,000 to 550,000 distinct CDR3 sequences, roughly 10% of which are singletons. Sequencing was carried out using PBMCs. The origin of the receptors is a human donor in good health (CMV status not recorded). Some clones in this sample may be carry-over from other donors' samples.

This clonotype was picked up many times. The chain combines TRBV29-1 with TRBJ2-1; 11 nucleotides line up with TRBD1. CDR1 and CDR2 from the germline V gene are SQVTM and ANQGSEA. The CDR3 totals 11 residues. CDR3 nucleotide sequence: TGCAGTGGACAGGGGGCGGGTGAGCAGTTCTTC. As protein: CSGQGAGEQFF.

This chain uses TRBV25-1 with TRBJ2-1; 10 bases match TRBD2. V dropped 4 bases and J dropped 2; count of bases not matched to a gene: 5. The CDR3 totals 16 residues. Germline loops: CDR1 MGHDK, CDR2 SYGVNS. The CDR3 coding sequence is TGTGCCAGCAGTGGTCTTACTAGCGGGACCTACAATGAGCAGTTCTTC. This gives the protein CASSGLTSGTYNEQFF.

J is TRBJ1-3 and V is TRBV11-2; D not resolved. The germline V gene has CDR1 SGHAT and CDR2 FQNNGV. This CDR3 contains 16 residues. The V end lost 5 bases, the J end lost 4 bases, and 18 bases lay between the germline ends. The CDR3 region is CASSAPGPSRGNTIYF. The CDR3 region has the DNA TGTGCCAGCAGCGCCCCCGGACCCTCCCGGGGAAACACCATATATTTT.

Ten or more counts support this clonotype. The chain links TRBV20-1 to TRBJ1-1; 7 nucleotides agree with TRBD1. The CDR3 spans 17 residues. Per the germline V gene, CDR1 is DFQATT and CDR2 is SNEGSKA (reference sequence). Germline trimming cut 0 bases from V and 1 base from J; bases unmatched to any gene: 11. CDR3 amino acids: CSARDTRQGGWNTEAFF. The CDR3 coding sequence is TGCAGTGCTAGAGATACGAGACAGGGTGGGTGGAACACTGAAGCTTTCTTT.

This clonotype was seen more than once but under ten times. The rearrangement joins TRBV20-1 to TRBJ2-1; TRBD2 is a possible D gene (6 bases). The CDR3 is made up of 13 amino acids. Germline loops: CDR1 DFQATT, CDR2 SNEGSKA (reference sequence). V shed 5 bases and J shed 4 bases, with 12 bases lying between them. CDR3 sequence: CSALAAGYNEQFF. Here the CDR3 DNA reads TGCAGTGCTCTAGCTGCGGGGTACAATGAGCAGTTCTTC.

This chain joins TRBV18 and TRBJ1-5; D call uncertain. Trimming took 0 bases from V and 7 from J, leaving 13 bases between them. CDR1 KGHSH and CDR2 LQKENI come from the germline V gene. The CDR3 is 15 amino acids. Here the CDR3 DNA reads TGTGCCAGCTCACCACCGGGCGGGGTAAGGCAGCCCCAGCATTTT. Encoded protein: CASSPPGGVRQPQHF.

On this clonotype itself: One end of the junction varies from germline; a read error may be responsible. The CDR3 region has the DNA TGTGCCAGTAGCCCTGAGGGCAGGGGTCCTGGCTACCCCTTC. Amino acid sequence: CASSPEGRGPGYPF. The chain carries TRBV19 and TRBJ1-2; maybe TRBD1 (6 bases). The CDR3 contains 14 residues. Germline lookup yields CDR1 LNHDA and CDR2 SQIVND (reference sequence).